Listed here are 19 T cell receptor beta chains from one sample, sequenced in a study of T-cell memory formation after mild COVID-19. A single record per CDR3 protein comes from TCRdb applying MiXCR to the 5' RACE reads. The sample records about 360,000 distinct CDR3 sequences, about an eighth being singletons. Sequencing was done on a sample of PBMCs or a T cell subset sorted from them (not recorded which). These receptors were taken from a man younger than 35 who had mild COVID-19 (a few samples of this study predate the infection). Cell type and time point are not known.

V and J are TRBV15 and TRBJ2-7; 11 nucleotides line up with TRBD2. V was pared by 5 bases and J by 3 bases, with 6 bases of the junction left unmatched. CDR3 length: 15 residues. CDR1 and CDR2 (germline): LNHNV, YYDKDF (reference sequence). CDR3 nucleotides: TGTGCCACCAGCCACCGACTAGCGGGGATCTACGAGCAGTACTTC. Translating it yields CATSHRLAGIYEQYF.

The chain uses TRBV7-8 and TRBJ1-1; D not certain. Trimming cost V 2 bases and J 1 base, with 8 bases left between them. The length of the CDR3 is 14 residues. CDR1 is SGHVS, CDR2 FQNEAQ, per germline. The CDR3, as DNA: TGTGCCAGCAGCTTAATATTAGGGAACACTGAAGCTTTCTTT. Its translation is CASSLILGNTEAFF.

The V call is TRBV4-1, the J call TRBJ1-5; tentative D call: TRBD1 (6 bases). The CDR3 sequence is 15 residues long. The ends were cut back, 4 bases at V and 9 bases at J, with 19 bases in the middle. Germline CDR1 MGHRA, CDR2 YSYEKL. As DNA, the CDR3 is TGCGCCAGCAGCCGGACTAAACAGGGCCCGGGGCCCCAGCATTTT. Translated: CASSRTKQGPGPQHF.

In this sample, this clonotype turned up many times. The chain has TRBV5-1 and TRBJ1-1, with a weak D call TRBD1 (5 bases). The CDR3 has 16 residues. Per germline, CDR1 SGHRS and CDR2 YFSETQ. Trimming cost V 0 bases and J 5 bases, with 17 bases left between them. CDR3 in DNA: TGCGCCAGCAGCTTGGCCGTCACAGGTGATAATACTGAAGCTTTCTTT. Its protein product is CASSLAVTGDNTEAFF.

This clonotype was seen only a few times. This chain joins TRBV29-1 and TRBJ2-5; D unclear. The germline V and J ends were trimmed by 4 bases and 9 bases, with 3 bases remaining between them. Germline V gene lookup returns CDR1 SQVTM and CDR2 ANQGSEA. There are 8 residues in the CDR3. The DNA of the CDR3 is TGCAGCGTTGCCCCCCAGTACTTC. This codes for CSVAPQYF.

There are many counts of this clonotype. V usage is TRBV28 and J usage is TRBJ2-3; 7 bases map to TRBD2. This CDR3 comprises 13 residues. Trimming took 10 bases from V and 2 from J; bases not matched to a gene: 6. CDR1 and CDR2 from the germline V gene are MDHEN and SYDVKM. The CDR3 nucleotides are TGTGCCATTAAGGCGGGAGCCACAGATACGCAGTATTTT. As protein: CAIKAGATDTQYF.

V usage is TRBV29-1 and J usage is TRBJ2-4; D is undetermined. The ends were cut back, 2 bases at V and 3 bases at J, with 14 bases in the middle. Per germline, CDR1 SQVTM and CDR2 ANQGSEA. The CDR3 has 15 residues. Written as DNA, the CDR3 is TGCAGCGTTGAAATAGCCCCCTCGGGCAAAAACATTCAGTACTTC. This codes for CSVEIAPSGKNIQYF.

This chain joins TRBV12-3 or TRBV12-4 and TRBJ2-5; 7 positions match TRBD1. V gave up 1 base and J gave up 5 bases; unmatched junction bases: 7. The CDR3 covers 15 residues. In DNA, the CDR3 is TGTGCCAGCAGTTTAGTGAAAGGGGGCGCGGAGACCCAGTACTTC. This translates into CASSLVKGGAETQYF.

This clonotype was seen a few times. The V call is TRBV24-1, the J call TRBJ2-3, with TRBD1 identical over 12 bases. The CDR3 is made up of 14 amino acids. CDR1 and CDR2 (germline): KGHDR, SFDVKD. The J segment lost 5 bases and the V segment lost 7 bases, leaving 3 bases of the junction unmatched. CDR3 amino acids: CATRGQGALDTQYF. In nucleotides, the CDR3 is TGTGCCACCAGGGGACAGGGGGCCCTAGATACGCAGTATTTT.

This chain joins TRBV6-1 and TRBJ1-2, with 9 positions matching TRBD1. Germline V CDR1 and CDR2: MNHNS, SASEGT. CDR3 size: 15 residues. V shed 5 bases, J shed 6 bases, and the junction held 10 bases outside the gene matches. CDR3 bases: TGTGCCAGCAGTTCCGGGACAGGGTCGATTCATGGCTACACCTTC. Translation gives CASSSGTGSIHGYTF.

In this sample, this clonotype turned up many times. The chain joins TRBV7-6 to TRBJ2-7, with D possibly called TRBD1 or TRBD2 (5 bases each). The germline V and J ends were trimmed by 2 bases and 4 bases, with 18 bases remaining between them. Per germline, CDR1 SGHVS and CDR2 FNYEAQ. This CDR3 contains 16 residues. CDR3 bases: TGTGCCAGCAGCTTAAATACCCGGGGCTCTATATACGAGCAGTACTTC. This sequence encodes CASSLNTRGSIYEQYF.

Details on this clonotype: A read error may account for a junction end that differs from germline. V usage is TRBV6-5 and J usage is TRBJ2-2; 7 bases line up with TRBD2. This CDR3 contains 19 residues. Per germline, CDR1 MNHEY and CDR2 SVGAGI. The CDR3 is CASSYSRASGRTNTGKLFF. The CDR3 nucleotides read TGTGCCAGCAGTTACTCGAGGGCTAGCGGACGTACGAACACCGGGAAGCTGTTTTTT.

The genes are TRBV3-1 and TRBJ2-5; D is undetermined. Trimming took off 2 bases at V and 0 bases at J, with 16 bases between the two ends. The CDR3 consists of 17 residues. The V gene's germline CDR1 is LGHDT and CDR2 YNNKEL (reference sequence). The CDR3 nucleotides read TGTGCCAGCAGCCAACCCGGTGGGCCTCAGTACCAAGAGACCCAGTACTTC. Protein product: CASSQPGGPQYQETQYF.

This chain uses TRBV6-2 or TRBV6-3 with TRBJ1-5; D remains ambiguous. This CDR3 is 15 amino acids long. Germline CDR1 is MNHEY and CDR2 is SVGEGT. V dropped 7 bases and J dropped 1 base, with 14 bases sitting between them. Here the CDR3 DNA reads TGTGCCAGCAATGATGCCTTGGGAAGCAATCAGCCCCAGCATTTT. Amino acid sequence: CASNDALGSNQPQHF.

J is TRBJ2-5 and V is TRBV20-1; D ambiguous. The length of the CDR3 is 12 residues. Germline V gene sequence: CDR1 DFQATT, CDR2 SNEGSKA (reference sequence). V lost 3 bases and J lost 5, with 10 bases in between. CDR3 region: CSARSLGETQYF. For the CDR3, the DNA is TGCAGTGCTAGGAGCCTGGGTGAGACCCAGTACTTC.

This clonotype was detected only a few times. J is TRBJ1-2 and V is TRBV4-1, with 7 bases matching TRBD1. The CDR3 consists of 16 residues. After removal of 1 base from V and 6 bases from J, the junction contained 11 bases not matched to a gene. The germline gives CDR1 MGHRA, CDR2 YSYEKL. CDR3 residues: CASSQVLRRQGHGYTF. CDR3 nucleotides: TGCGCCAGCAGCCAAGTTTTACGTCGACAGGGCCATGGCTACACCTTC.

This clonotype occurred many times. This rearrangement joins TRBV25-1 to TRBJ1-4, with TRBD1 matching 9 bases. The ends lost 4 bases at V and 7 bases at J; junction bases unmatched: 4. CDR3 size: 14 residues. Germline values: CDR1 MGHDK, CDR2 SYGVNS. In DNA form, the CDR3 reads TGTGCCAGCAGTGGGGACAGGGAGGTTGAAAAACTGTTTTTT. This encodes CASSGDREVEKLFF.

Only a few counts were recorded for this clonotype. CDR3 protein: CASSQTGDTEAFF. CDR3 DNA sequence: TGCGCCAGCAGTCAAACAGGAGACACTGAAGCTTTCTTT. The genes are TRBV5-1 and TRBJ1-1; a possible D gene is TRBD1 (5 bases). CDR3 length: 13 amino acids. Trimming shortened V by 5 bases and J by 3 bases, and 11 bases separated the two germline ends. CDR1 is SGHRS, CDR2 YFSETQ, per germline.

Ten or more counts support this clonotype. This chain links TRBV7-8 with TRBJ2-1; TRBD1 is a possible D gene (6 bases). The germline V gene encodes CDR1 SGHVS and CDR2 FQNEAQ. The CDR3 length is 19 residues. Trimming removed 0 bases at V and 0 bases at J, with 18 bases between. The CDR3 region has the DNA TGTGCCAGCAGCTTAGCGCCAGGTGGGGGACACAGCTCCTACAATGAGCAGTTCTTC. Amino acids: CASSLAPGGGHSSYNEQFF.